Detailed here is one T cell receptor beta chain. This clone was recorded only once. Its recognized antigen is unknown. No quality values exist for individual bases; no much larger clone is one base distant. The sample comes from a study of T cells in narcolepsy (dated by TCRdb to 2016 to 2018). A note on the overall study: The study enrolled patients with narcolepsy type 1 or type 2 (NT1, NT2) together with healthy control donors. To look for autoreactive T cells in narcolepsy patients that target self-antigens of hypocretin neurons (hypocretin, TRIB2), the study used TCR Vbeta sequencing to follow clonotypes in blood and CSF.

The paper's findings and limits, for the study overall: Certain blood memory CD4+ repertoires from patients and controls had no sequences that matched autoreactive T cell clones. Plots that compared CSF and blood CD4+ T cell clonotypes from the same patient highlighted HCRT-specific and TRIB2-specific autoreactive clonotypes. Numbers of sequenced blood memory CD4+ clonotypes were comparable, with averages of approximately 40,000 in patients and 33,354 in controls. Autoreactive clonotypes were reported to be detected serially in the blood of the same patients and of different patients, but not in the blood of healthy controls.

For TCR Vbeta sequencing, memory CD4+ T cells were sorted ex vivo from the peripheral blood of both healthy controls and narcolepsy patients. Relative to germline, V is 1 base shorter and J is 4 bases shorter, with 17 bases between their ends. CDR1 and CDR2, looked up from the germline V gene (reference sequence), are GTSNPN and SVGIG. The CDR3 sequence holds 15 residues, the cysteine and phenylalanine included. The CDR3 DNA has 45 bases and is translated from base 1. The library relied on the immunoSEQ multiplex PCR assay. Sourced from immuneACCESS, this table was stored by TCRdb with only in-frame sequences that have V and J called. A share of the clones is absent; for the studies checked, an unresolved V gene accounts for under half, and the remainder has no known explanation. This sample is represented by tens of thousands of clones; around 90% of them were singletons. In total, the top ten clones hold under 1.3% of the sample.

Rearrangement joined TRBV30 to TRBJ2-7; the D call could be TRBD1 or TRBD2, with each sharing 7 bases. Material for sequencing was CD45RA- memory CD4+ T cells from PBMCs. In the paper's terms, the cell subset or site label means: memory T cells sorted ex vivo from peripheral blood. The TCR originated in a human donor with narcolepsy. The DNA is TGTGCCTGGAGTGCAGCCCAGGGGGGGCAATACGAGCAGTACTTC. Its protein product is CAWSAAQGGQYEQYF.